Listed below are T cell receptor beta chains from one sample, sequenced in a study of technical replicates of blood from a handful of donors. Data came from immunoSEQ multiplex PCR; TCRdb stores just in-frame clones and leaves some out. The sample includes tens of thousands of clones, around 91% of them seen just once. The sequencing input was T cells isolated from PBMCs. These receptors were obtained from a human donor in good health. Some clones in this sample may be carry-over from other donors' samples. Both conserved end residues are part of each CDR3. A D gene is named only where the DNA matches it firmly. Size values are once, few and many counts, or a class for expanded clones, and some rows have none.

J: TRBJ2-5; D: TRBD2; size: NA; length: 16; V: TRBV6-6; DNA: TGTGCCAGCAGTTACACTAGCGGGAGCTTTGGGGAGACCCAGTACTTC; CDR3: CASSYTSGSFGETQYF
J: TRBJ2-3; D: TRBD1; size: NA; length: 14; V: TRBV5-1; DNA: TGCGCCAGCAGCCTGGGACAGGGGTCAGATACGCAGTATTTT; CDR3: CASSLGQGSDTQYF
J: TRBJ2-7; D: TRBD2; size: NA; length: 16; V: TRBV27; DNA: TGTGCCAGCACTCACGGCCCGGCGGGAGTTGGGTACGAGCAGTACTTC; CDR3: CASTHGPAGVGYEQYF
J: TRBJ2-3; D: NA; size: NA; length: 12; V: TRBV12-5; DNA: TGTGCTAGTGGTTCCTTCACAGATACGCAGTATTTT; CDR3: CASGSFTDTQYF
J: TRBJ2-2; D: NA; size: NA; length: 15; V: TRBV5-8; DNA: TGTGCCAGCAGCTCAATCGGCAGGCGCACCGGGGAGCTGTTTTTT; CDR3: CASSSIGRRTGELFF
J: TRBJ2-3; D: NA; size: NA; length: 15; V: TRBV5-1; DNA: TGCGCCAGCAGCTTGGGACAAGGATTCACAGATACGCAGTATTTT; CDR3: CASSLGQGFTDTQYF
J: TRBJ2-5; D: TRBD1; size: once; length: 16; V: TRBV9; DNA: TGTGCCAGCAGCCCCCAACTAGGACAGGGGTCGGAGACCCAGTACTTC; CDR3: CASSPQLGQGSETQYF
J: TRBJ2-7; D: NA; size: NA; length: 13; V: TRBV28; DNA: TGTGCCAGCAGTTTAATACAGACCTACGAGCAGTACTTC; CDR3: CASSLIQTYEQYF
J: TRBJ2-3; D: NA; size: NA; length: 15; V: TRBV6-1; DNA: TGTGCCAGCAGTGAAGCTGACGCCTCTTCAGAGGCGCAGTATTTT; CDR3: CASSEADASSEAQYF
J: TRBJ2-1; D: NA; size: NA; length: 11; V: TRBV6-5; DNA: TGTGCCAGCACTCCCACGGGTGAGCAGTTCTTC; CDR3: CASTPTGEQFF
J: TRBJ2-2; D: TRBD2; size: NA; length: 18; V: TRBV7-2; DNA: TGTGCCAGCAGCTTAGGGACTAGCGGGAGAAGGATCGGCGGGGAGCTGTTTTTT; CDR3: CASSLGTSGRRIGGELFF
J: TRBJ1-3; D: NA; size: NA; length: 15; V: TRBV4-1; DNA: TGCGCCAGCAGCCGCGGAGCGGCCTCTGGAAACACCATATATTTT; CDR3: CASSRGAASGNTIYF
J: TRBJ1-4; D: NA; size: NA; length: 18; V: TRBV7-9; DNA: NA; CDR3: CASSLVRARDATNEKLFF
J: TRBJ2-5; D: TRBD2; size: NA; length: 14; V: TRBV5-1; DNA: TGCGCCAGCAGCTTGGGCGGGAGGGCAGAGACCCAGTACTTC; CDR3: CASSLGGRAETQYF
J: TRBJ1-2; D: TRBD1; size: NA; length: 14; V: TRBV27; DNA: TGTGCCAGCACAGAGACAGGGAGAATAAATGGCTACACCTTC; CDR3: CASTETGRINGYTF
J: TRBJ2-7; D: TRBD1; size: once; length: 16; V: TRBV6-5; DNA: TGTGCCAGCAGTTTCGGACAGGGGGGCCTCTTTAGCGAGCAGTACTTC; CDR3: CASSFGQGGLFSEQYF
J: TRBJ1-2; D: NA; size: NA; length: 15; V: TRBV6-5; DNA: TGTGCCAGCAGTCCCTATTTCGGGGGAGACTATGGCTACACCTTC; CDR3: CASSPYFGGDYGYTF
J: TRBJ1-1; D: NA; size: NA; length: 17; V: TRBV5-6; DNA: TGTGCCAGCAGCGGAGCACTCCATGTTCCAATGAACACTGAAGCTTTCTTT; CDR3: CASSGALHVPMNTEAFF
J: TRBJ2-7; D: TRBD2; size: NA; length: 13; V: TRBV5-4; DNA: TGTGCCAGCAGCCCTAGCGGGGTAGGAGAGCAGTACTTC; CDR3: CASSPSGVGEQYF
J: TRBJ2-3; D: NA; size: NA; length: 15; V: TRBV4-1; DNA: TGCGCCAGCAGCCTTTTCCTAGTTAATACAGATACGCAGTATTTT; CDR3: CASSLFLVNTDTQYF
J: TRBJ1-5; D: NA; size: NA; length: 16; V: TRBV6-1; DNA: TGTGCCAGCAGTGCAGGGAAGGGGTGGTGGGATCAGCCCCAGCATTTT; CDR3: CASSAGKGWWDQPQHF
J: TRBJ2-2; D: NA; size: NA; length: 15; V: TRBV7-9; DNA: TGTGCCAGCAGCTCTACCGATCGCGGCACCGGGGAGCTGTTTTTT; CDR3: CASSSTDRGTGELFF